This TCR beta chain was sequenced during a study of blood T cell dynamics during melanoma immunotherapy. Comments on this clone: Its target is unknown.

Study observations and caveats: Disease-control patients' PBMC repertoires became either more clonal or more diverse at W3.

Using immunoSEQ multiplex PCR, the repertoire was profiled, and TCRdb retains in-frame clones only, with some absent. Among 8,500 to 11,000 clones listed, around 86% were seen once. The V end was cut by 8 bases, the J end by 1 base, with 9 bases between. Per germline, CDR1 SEHNR and CDR2 FQNEAQ (reference sequence). The CDR3 runs to 13 residues. Time point here: pre-treatment baseline. Blood was drawn before treatment and at week 3 after checkpoint blockade. Apart from two fast progressors, RECIST 1.1 response was judged 12 weeks post-infusion. Prior systemic cancer therapy, immunosuppressant use and other active malignancies excluded patients.

The specimen comprised blood, sampled from a patient treated with checkpoint blockade. This receptor was identified in a human donor with melanoma. This rearrangement joins TRBV7-9 to TRBJ1-3; no reliable D call. In DNA form, the CDR3 reads TGTGCCAGCCTCCTGGATTCTGGAAACACCATATATTTT. It encodes CASLLDSGNTIYF. Combining the CDR3 with reference TRBV7-9 and TRBJ1-3 gives the whole variable domain DTGVSQNPRHKITKRGQNVTFRCDPISEHNRLYWYRQTLGQGPEFLTYFQNEAQLEKSRLLSDRFSAERPKGSFSTLEIQRTEQGDSAMYLCASLLDSGNTIYFGEGSWLTVV.